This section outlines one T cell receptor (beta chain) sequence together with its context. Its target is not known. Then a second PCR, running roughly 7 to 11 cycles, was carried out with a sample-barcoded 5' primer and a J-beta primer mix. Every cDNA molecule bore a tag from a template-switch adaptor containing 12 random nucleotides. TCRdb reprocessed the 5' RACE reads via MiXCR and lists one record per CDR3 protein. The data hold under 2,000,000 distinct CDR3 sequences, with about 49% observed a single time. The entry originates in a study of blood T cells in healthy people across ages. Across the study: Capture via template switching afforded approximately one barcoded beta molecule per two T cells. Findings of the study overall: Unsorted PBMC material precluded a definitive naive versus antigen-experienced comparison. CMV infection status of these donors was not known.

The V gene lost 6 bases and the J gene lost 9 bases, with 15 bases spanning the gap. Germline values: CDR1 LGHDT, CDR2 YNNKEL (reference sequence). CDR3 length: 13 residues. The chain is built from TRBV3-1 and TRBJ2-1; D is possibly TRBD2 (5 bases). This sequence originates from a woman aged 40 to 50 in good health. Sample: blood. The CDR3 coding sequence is TGTGCCAGCAGGAGGGTAGCCTCGTCTGAGCAGTTCTTC. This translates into CASRRVASSEQFF.